The rows below give T cell receptor beta chains drawn from one sample of a study of blood T cell repertoires in COVID-19. The table came from immunoSEQ multiplex PCR; TCRdb's copy has only in-frame clones and leaves some out. In the table there are some 700,000 clones, about nine tenths of which are singletons. Sequencing used peripheral blood. The receptors derive from a woman aged 18-35 years with acute or convalescent COVID-19. CDR3s leave out the opening cysteine and the closing phenylalanine or tryptophan. A D gene is named only where the DNA matches it firmly. Clone size is given for some rows only: seen once, a few or many times, or a class if the clone is expanded.

v_call,j_call,clone_size,d_call,cdr3_aa
TRBV7-2,TRBJ2-1,once,NA,ASSFTGGGTGYNEQF
TRBV7-3,TRBJ2-2,NA,NA,ASSLTFRGRNDTGELF
TRBV9,TRBJ2-7,NA,TRBD1,ASSVSTGAWEQY
TRBV6-2/TRBV6-3,TRBJ1-3,once,NA,ASSYRDTGY
TRBV3-1/TRBV3-2,TRBJ1-2,NA,NA,ASSQDAGSYGYT
TRBV5-4,TRBJ2-7,NA,TRBD2,ASSPTSGGASYEQY
TRBV7-2,TRBJ2-3,NA,NA,ASSLVGGGPTDTQY
TRBV19,TRBJ1-2,NA,NA,ASSPRQVTRYT
TRBV6-5,TRBJ1-5,few,TRBD1,ASSLGTGDQPQH
TRBV7-2,TRBJ2-7,NA,NA,ASSLVLAFGEQY
TRBV3-1/TRBV3-2,TRBJ1-2,NA,TRBD1,ASSQAAGTGDGYT
TRBV24-1,TRBJ1-5,NA,NA,ATSGTEYQPQH
TRBV5-6,TRBJ1-3,NA,NA,ASSFTGSQGNTIY
TRBV4-2,TRBJ1-4,NA,NA,ASRPTGDEKLF
TRBV4-1,TRBJ1-5,NA,NA,ASSHTGTWDQPQH
TRBV21-1,TRBJ2-2,NA,NA,ASSKAPGTGNTGELF
TRBV21-1,TRBJ1-2,NA,NA,ASSPKGGRANYGYT
TRBV14,TRBJ2-7,NA,NA,ASSQDWDTGQY
TRBV6-5,TRBJ1-2,NA,NA,ASSYDPILGGYGYT
TRBV10-3,TRBJ1-1,NA,NA,AIRDVMGAGYTEAF
TRBV4-1,TRBJ1-2,once,NA,ASSQVWGVNGYT
TRBV19,TRBJ1-2,NA,NA,ASSIMEISHGYT
TRBV25-1,TRBJ1-3,few,TRBD1,ASRDRGTSGNTIY
TRBV4-1,TRBJ1-3,NA,NA,ASSLPGRPNTIY
TRBV6-2/TRBV6-3,TRBJ1-4,NA,NA,ASSLIQLF
TRBV6-5,TRBJ2-1,NA,TRBD2,ASRPGLASYNEQF
TRBV12-5,TRBJ1-2,NA,NA,ASGAGTLNGYT
TRBV6-5,TRBJ1-1,NA,NA,ASSRRDRLNTEAF
TRBV6-6,TRBJ1-6,NA,TRBD1,ASRTPGQGESPLH
TRBV7-2,TRBJ2-7,NA,NA,ASSLIPSSYEQY
TRBV15,TRBJ2-7,once,TRBD2,ATSRERGDIYEQY
TRBV6-5,TRBJ2-5,NA,NA,ASILDSQETQY
TRBV30,TRBJ1-2,NA,NA,AWTPLVTGLVGYT
TRBV12-3/TRBV12-4,TRBJ2-7,NA,TRBD1,ASRPDRDYEQY
TRBV5-1,TRBJ1-2,NA,TRBD1,ASSPTGQDYGYT
TRBV9,TRBJ1-2,NA,TRBD1,ASSAGAGGTYGYT
TRBV4-3,TRBJ1-3,NA,TRBD1,ASSQSDRGAGNTIY
TRBV5-4,TRBJ1-5,NA,NA,ASSSNRPRQNQPQH
TRBV7-2,TRBJ2-7,NA,TRBD1,ASRARGLHEQY
TRBV5-4,TRBJ1-2,once,TRBD1,ASSSHKKQGAQGYT
TRBV24-1,TRBJ2-6,NA,NA,ATSDPGLSGANVLT
TRBV27,TRBJ2-7,NA,TRBD1,ASSLYYGTGGAYEQY
TRBV7-9,TRBJ1-2,NA,TRBD1,ASSRWTGTGVQASGYT
TRBV19,TRBJ2-7,few,TRBD2,ASSSPGRTSSYEQY
TRBV6-1,TRBJ2-7,once,TRBD1,ASSDRGPYEQY
TRBV5-1,TRBJ2-7,NA,NA,ASSLDRVSYEQY
TRBV19,TRBJ1-1,NA,TRBD1,ASSIPPTGGTEAF
TRBV6-2/TRBV6-3,TRBJ1-2,NA,TRBD1,ASSPDRVGGYT
TRBV20-1,TRBJ1-5,NA,TRBD1,SASTGGSGNQPQH
TRBV4-1,TRBJ1-2,few,TRBD1,ASSPLGQGAHGYT
TRBV12-3/TRBV12-4,TRBJ1-2,NA,NA,ASSYGPYGYT
TRBV18,TRBJ1-5,NA,TRBD1,ASSSGTGGQPQH
TRBV19,TRBJ1-6,NA,NA,ASSFGQGLGSPLH
TRBV30,TRBJ2-1,NA,TRBD1,AWGPTGNNEQF